The clone carrying this TCR beta chain has a handful of counts. This record belongs to a study of cytotoxic CD8 clonotypes in ibrutinib-treated CLL. Profiled with immunoSEQ multiplex PCR; TCRdb holds only in-frame clones, not every one. The table shows 150,000 to 250,000 clones, with over 60% occurring only once. CDR3 length equals 16 residues. Germline V lookup: CDR1 SGHDN, CDR2 FVKESK. Trimming cost V 5 bases and J 1 base, with 12 bases left between them. The sequence was obtained from a human donor with chronic lymphocytic leukemia. The gene calls are TRBV14 and TRBJ2-6, with a weak D call TRBD1 (6 bases). This material consisted of PBMCs, taken after 24 months of ibrutinib treatment. The CDR3: CASSAHTGSGANVLTF. Written as DNA, the CDR3 is TGTGCCAGCAGCGCCCATACAGGGTCTGGGGCCAACGTCCTGACTTTC.